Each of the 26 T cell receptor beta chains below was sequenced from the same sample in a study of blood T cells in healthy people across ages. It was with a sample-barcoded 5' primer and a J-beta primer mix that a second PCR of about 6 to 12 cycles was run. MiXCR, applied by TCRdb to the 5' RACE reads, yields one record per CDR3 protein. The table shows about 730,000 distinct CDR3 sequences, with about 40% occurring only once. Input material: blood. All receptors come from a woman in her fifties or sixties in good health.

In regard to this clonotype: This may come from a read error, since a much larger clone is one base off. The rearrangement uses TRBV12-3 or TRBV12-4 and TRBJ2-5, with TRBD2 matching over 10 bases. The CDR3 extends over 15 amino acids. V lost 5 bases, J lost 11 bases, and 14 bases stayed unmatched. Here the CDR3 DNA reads TGTGCCAGCAGTCCCCGACTAGCGGGTTACAATGAGCAGTACTTC. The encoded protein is CASSPRLAGYNEQYF.

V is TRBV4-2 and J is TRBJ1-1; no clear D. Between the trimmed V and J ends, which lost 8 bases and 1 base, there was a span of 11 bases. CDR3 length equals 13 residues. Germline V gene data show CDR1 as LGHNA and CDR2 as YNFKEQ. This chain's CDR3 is CASEGQQNTEAFF. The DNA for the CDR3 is TGTGCCAGCGAAGGGCAGCAGAACACTGAAGCTTTCTTT.

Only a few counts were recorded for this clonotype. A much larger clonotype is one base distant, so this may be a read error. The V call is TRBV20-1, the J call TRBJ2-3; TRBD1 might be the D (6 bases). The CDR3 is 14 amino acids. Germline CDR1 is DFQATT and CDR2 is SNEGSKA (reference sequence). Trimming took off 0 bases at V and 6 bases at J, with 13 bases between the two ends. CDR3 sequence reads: CSARDAAQGDTQYF. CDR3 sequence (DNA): TGCAGTGCTAGAGATGCCGCTCAGGGGGATACGCAGTATTTT.

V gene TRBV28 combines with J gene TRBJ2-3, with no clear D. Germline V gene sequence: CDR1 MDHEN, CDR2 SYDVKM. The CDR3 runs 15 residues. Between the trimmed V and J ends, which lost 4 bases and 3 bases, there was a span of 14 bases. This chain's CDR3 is CASSYPSRGTDTQYF. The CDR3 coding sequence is TGTGCCAGCAGTTATCCTTCCCGAGGTACAGATACGCAGTATTTT.

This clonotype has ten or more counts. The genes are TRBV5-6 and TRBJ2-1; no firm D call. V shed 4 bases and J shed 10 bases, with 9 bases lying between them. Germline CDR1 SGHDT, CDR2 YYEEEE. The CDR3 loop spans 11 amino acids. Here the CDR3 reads CASSTRSEQFF. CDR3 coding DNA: TGTGCCAGCAGCACCCGTTCCGAGCAGTTCTTC.

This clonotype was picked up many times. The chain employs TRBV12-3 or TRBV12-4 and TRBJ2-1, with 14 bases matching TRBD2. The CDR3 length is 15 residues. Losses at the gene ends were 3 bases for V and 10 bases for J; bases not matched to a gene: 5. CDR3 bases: TGTGCCAGCAGTTTGGGACTAGCGGGAGTTGGGGAGCAGTTCTTC. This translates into CASSLGLAGVGEQFF.

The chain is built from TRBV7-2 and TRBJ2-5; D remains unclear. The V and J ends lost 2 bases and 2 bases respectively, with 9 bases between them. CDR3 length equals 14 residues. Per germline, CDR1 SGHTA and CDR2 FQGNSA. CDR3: CASSLSGMQETQYF. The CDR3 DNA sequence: TGTGCCAGCAGCTTATCTGGGATGCAAGAGACCCAGTACTTC.

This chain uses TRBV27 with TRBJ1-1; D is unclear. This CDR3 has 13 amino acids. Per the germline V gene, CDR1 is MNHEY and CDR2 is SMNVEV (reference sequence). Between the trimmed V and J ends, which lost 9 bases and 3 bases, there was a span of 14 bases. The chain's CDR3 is CASPPREDTEAFF. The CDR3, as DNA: TGTGCCAGTCCTCCCCGTGAGGACACTGAAGCTTTCTTT.

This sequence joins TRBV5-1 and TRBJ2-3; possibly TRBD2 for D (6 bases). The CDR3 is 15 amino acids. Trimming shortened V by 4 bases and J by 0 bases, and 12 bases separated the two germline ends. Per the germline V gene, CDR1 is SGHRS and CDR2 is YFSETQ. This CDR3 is CASSQTGASTDTQYF. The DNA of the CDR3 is TGCGCCAGCAGCCAGACGGGAGCTAGCACAGATACGCAGTATTTT.

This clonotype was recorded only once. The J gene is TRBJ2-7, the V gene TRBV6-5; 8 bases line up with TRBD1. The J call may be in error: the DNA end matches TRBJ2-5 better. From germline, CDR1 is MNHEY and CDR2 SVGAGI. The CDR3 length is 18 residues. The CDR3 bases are TGTGCCAGCAGTTACTCCTCGATCATGGCAGGGGGCCCGGAGACCCAGTACTTC. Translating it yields CASSYSSIMAGGPETQYF.

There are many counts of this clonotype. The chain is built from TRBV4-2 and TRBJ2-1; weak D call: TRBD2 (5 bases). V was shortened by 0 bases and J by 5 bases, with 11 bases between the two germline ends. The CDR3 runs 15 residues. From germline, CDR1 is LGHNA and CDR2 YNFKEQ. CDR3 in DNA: TGTGCCAGCAGCCAAGATCGAGTCGGGGACAATGAGCAGTTCTTC. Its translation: CASSQDRVGDNEQFF.

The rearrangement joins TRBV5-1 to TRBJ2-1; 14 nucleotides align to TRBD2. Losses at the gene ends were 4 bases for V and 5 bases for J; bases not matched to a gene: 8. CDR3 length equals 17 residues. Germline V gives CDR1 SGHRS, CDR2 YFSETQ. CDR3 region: CASSESGTSGGHNEQFF. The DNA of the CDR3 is TGCGCCAGCAGCGAGTCCGGGACTAGCGGGGGACACAATGAGCAGTTCTTC.

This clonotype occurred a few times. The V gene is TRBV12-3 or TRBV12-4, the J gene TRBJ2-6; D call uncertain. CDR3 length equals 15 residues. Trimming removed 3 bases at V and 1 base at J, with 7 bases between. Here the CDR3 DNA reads TGTGCCAGCAGTTTTCAAGAGTCTGGGGCCAACGTCCTGACTTTC. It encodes CASSFQESGANVLTF.

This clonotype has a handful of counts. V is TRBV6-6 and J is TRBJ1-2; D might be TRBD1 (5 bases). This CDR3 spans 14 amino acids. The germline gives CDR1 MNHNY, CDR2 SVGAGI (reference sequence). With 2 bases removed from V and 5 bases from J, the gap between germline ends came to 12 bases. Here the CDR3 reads CASSYDREIYGYTF. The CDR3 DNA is TGTGCCAGCAGTTACGACAGAGAGATTTATGGCTACACCTTC.

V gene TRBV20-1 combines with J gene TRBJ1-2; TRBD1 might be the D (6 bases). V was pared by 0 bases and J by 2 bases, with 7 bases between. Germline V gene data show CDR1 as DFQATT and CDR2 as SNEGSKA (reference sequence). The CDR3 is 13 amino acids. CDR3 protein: CSARDQGNYGYTF. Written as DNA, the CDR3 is TGCAGTGCTAGAGATCAGGGGAACTATGGCTACACCTTC.

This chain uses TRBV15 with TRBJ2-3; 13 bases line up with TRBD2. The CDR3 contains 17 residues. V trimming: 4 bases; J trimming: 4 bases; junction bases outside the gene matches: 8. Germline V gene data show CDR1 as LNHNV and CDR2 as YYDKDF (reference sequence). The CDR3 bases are TGTGCCACCAGCACAGGGTGGGGACTAGCGGGACCAGATACGCAGTATTTT. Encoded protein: CATSTGWGLAGPDTQYF.

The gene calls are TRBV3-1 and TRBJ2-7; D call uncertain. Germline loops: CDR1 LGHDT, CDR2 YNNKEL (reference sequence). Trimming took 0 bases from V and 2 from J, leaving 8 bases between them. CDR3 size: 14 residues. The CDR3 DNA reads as TGTGCCAGCAGCCAAGAATCCCCACCCTACGAGCAGTACTTC. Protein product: CASSQESPPYEQYF.

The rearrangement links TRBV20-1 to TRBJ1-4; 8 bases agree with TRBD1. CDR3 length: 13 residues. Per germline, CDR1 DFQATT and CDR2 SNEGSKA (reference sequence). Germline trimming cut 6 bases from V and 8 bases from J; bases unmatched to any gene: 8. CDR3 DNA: TGCAGTGCCTGGACAGGGAGAGGAGAAAAACTGTTTTTT. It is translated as CSAWTGRGEKLFF.

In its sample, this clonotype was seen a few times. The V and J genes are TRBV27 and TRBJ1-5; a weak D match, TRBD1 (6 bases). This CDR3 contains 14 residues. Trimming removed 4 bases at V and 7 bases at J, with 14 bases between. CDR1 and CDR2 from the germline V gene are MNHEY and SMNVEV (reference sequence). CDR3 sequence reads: CASSSHRVIQPQHF. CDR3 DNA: TGTGCCAGCAGTTCCCACAGGGTAATCCAGCCCCAGCATTTT.

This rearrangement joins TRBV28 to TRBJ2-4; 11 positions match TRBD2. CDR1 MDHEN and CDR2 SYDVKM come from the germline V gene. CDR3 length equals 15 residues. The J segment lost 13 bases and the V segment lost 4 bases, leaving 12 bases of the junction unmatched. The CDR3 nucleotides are TGTGCCAGCAGTTCGACGGGACTAGCGGCCCCAGAGCAGTACTTC. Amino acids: CASSSTGLAAPEQYF. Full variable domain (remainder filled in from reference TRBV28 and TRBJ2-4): DVKVTQSSRYLVKRTGEKVFLECVQDMDHENMFWYRQDPGLGLRLIYFSYDVKMKEKGDIPEGYSVSREKKERFSLILESASTNQTSMYLCASSSTGLAAPEQYFGAGTRLSVL.

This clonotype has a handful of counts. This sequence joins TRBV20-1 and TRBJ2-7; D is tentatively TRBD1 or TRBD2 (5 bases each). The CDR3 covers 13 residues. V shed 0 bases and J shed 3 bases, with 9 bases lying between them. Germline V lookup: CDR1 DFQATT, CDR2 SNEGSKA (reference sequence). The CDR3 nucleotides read TGCAGTGCTAGAGACATGGGGGACTACGAGCAGTACTTC. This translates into CSARDMGDYEQYF.

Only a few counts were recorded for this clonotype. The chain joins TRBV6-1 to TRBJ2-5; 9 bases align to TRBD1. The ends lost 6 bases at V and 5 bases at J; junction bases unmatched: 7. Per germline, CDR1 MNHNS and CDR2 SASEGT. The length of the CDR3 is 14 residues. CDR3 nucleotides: TGTGCCAGCAGAGGACAGGGGTGGGCGGAGACCCAGTACTTC. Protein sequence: CASRGQGWAETQYF.

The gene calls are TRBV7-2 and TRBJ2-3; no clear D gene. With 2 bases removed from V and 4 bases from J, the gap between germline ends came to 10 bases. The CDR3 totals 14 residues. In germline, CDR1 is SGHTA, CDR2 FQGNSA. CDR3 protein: CASSLQGPSDTQYF. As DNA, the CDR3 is TGTGCCAGCAGCTTACAAGGCCCGTCAGATACGCAGTATTTT.

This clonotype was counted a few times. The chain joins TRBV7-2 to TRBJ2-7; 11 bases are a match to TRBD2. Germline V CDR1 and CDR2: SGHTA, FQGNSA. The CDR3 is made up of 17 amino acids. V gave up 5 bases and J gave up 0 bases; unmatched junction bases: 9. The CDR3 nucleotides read TGTGCCAGCAGCCTGGAGATGGGACTAGCGGACTCCTACGAGCAGTACTTC. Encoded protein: CASSLEMGLADSYEQYF.

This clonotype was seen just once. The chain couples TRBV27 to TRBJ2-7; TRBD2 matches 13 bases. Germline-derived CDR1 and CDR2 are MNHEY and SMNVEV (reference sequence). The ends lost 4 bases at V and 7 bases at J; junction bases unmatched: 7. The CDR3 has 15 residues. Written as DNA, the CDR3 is TGTGCCAGCAGTTCCGGACTAGCGGGAGCGGATGAGCAGTACTTC. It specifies CASSSGLAGADEQYF.

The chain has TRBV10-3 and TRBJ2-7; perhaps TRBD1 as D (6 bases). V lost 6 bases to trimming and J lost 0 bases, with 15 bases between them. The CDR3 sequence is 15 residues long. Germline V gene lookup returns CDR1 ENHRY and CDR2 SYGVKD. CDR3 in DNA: TGTGCCATCAGCGGCGGACAGCCCAACTCCTACGAGCAGTACTTC. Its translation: CAISGGQPNSYEQYF.